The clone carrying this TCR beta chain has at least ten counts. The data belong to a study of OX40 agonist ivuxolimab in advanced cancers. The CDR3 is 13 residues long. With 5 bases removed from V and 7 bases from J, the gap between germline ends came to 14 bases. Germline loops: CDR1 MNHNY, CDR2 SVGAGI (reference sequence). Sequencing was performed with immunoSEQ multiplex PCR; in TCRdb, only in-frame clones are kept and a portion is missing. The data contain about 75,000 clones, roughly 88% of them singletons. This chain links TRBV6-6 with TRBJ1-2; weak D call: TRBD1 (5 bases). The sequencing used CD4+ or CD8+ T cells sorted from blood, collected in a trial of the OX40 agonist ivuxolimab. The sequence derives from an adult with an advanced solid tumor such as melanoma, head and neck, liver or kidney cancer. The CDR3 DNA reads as TGTGCCAGCAGTACCTCGACAGTCAGTGGCTACACCTTC. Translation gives CASSTSTVSGYTF.